This T cell receptor (beta chain) was identified in a study of tissue T cells after allogeneic stem cell transplantation. V gave up 5 bases and J gave up 5 bases; unmatched junction bases: 4. Per germline, CDR1 SNHLY and CDR2 FYNGKV (reference sequence). The CDR3 is 15 residues long. Remarks on this clone: Its cognate antigen is unknown. The genes and germline here are from mouse. The read finishes 1 residue shy of the CDR3 end, and the germline J gene is used to complete it.

Regarding the study as a whole: The study did not identify alloreactive or antigen-specific tissue TCRs, and some clones might be persisting host cells. Few T cell clones were shared across patients, but motif clusters showed tissue-specific shared signatures.

The repertoire was sequenced with immunoSEQ multiplex PCR; TCRdb's copy has only in-frame clones and lacks some. Of 48,000 or so clones detected, approximately 73% appear once; the ten largest clones hold less than 0.85%. The chain links TRBV3 to TRBJ2-5, with 13 bases identical to TRBD2. Sequenced sample: sorted cells pooled from one or two spleens. The receptor's source is a pool of C57BL/6 mice in good health. The covered CDR3 bases are TGTGCCAGCAGCCTGGACTGGGGGGGCGCAGACACCCAGTAC. Translating gives CASSLDWGGADTQY. The whole CDR3 protein is CASSLDWGGADTQYF.